This entry lists 8 T cell receptor beta chains sequenced from one sample in a study of blood T cell repertoires in COVID-19. Sequenced by immunoSEQ multiplex PCR; TCRdb stores in-frame clones only, minus some. The sample consists of about 260,000 clones, around 83% of them appearing once. The sample taken for sequencing was peripheral blood. All receptors come from a woman between 40 and 55 years old who had recovered from COVID-19.

This sequence joins TRBV19 and TRBJ2-1, with D perhaps TRBD2 (6 bases). Trimming stripped 5 bases from V and 6 bases from J, with 17 bases between. Germline assignment: CDR1 LNHDA and CDR2 SQIVND (reference sequence). The length of the CDR3 is 15 residues. DNA for the CDR3: TGTGCCAGTAGTGGTAGGACTCCCGGGGGCAATGAGCAGTTCTTC. Translation: CASSGRTPGGNEQFF.

The CDR3 spells CSVEGGTAYGYTF. CDR3 sequence (DNA): TGCAGCGTTGAAGGTGGGACAGCCTATGGCTACACCTTC. This chain uses TRBV29-1 with TRBJ1-2; TRBD1 aligns across 7 bases. CDR1 is SQVTM, CDR2 ANQGSEA, per germline. The J segment lost 4 bases and the V segment lost 1 base, leaving 3 bases of the junction unmatched. The CDR3 loop spans 13 amino acids.

The CDR3: CASSPSGRGADTQYF. In nucleotides, the CDR3 is TGTGCCAGCAGCCCTTCGGGGCGGGGGGCGGATACGCAGTATTTT. The chain employs TRBV14 and TRBJ2-3; 8 bases are shared with TRBD2. The V gene's germline CDR1 is SGHDN and CDR2 FVKESK. The CDR3 totals 15 residues. V lost 4 bases and J lost 6; bases outside the gene matches: 9.

The rearrangement uses TRBV18 and TRBJ2-2, with D uncertain. This CDR3 contains 15 residues. Germline lookup yields CDR1 KGHSH and CDR2 LQKENI. Trimming cost V 4 bases and J 3 bases, with 12 bases left between them. CDR3 amino acids: CASSLQQKDTGELFF. DNA for the CDR3: TGTGCCAGCTCACTACAGCAAAAGGACACCGGGGAGCTGTTTTTT.

This clone appeared a few times. The rearrangement uses TRBV20-1 and TRBJ2-5, with a tentative D call TRBD1 (5 bases). The V end lost 3 bases, the J end lost 4 bases, and 6 bases lay between the germline ends. CDR1 and CDR2 (germline): DFQATT, SNEGSKA (reference sequence). The CDR3 has 11 amino acids. The CDR3 spells CSARTVETQYF. CDR3 nucleotide sequence: TGCAGTGCTAGGACAGTAGAGACCCAGTACTTC.

The chain carries TRBV1 and TRBJ1-1; the D call in the table, TRBD1, was not verified against the DNA. TRBV1 is classified as a pseudogene. The CDR3 spans 15 residues. The CDR3 spells CTSICPRRGYTEAFF. The CDR3 DNA reads TGCACCAGCATCTGCCCCCGCAGGGGGTACACTGAAGCTTTCTTT.

This chain links TRBV5-1 with TRBJ2-2; no reliable D call. The CDR3 covers 12 residues. CDR1 SGHRS and CDR2 YFSETQ come from the germline V gene. V was clipped by 4 bases and J by 6 bases, with 7 bases between them. The CDR3 spells CASSGEAGELFF. Written as DNA, the CDR3 is TGCGCCAGCAGCGGAGAAGCCGGGGAGCTGTTTTTT. Complete variable domain (other parts from reference TRBV5-1 and TRBJ2-2): KAGVTQTPRYLIKTRGQQVTLSCSPISGHRSVSWYQQTPGQGLQFLFEYFSETQRNKGNFPGRFSGRQFSNSRSEMNVSTLELGDSALYLCASSGEAGELFFGEGSRLTVL.

V is TRBV5-6 and J is TRBJ2-2; 7 bases match TRBD1. Germline CDR1 reads SGHDT; CDR2 reads YYEEEE. The length of the CDR3 is 12 residues. The V gene end was trimmed by 9 bases and the J gene end by 5 bases; junction bases not matched to a gene: 4. Written as DNA, the CDR3 is TGTGCCACCCGGACAGGAACCGGGGAGCTGTTTTTT. It translates to CATRTGTGELFF.